Listed here are 15 T cell receptor beta chains from one sample, sequenced in a study of blood T cell repertoires in COVID-19. Assay: immunoSEQ multiplex PCR; the TCRdb copy retains only in-frame clones and omits some. The sample shows roughly 250,000 clones, roughly nine tenths of them seen only once. Sequenced input: peripheral blood. These receptors were taken from a woman aged 25 to 39 with COVID-19, enrolled during active disease.

The chain recombines TRBV19 with TRBJ2-7; D is perhaps TRBD1 (5 bases). This CDR3 spans 11 amino acids. Germline loops: CDR1 LNHDA, CDR2 SQIVND (reference sequence). V shed 7 bases and J shed 7 bases, with 11 bases lying between them. Here the CDR3 reads CASTDGAEQYF. The CDR3 DNA follows: TGTGCCAGTACCGATGGGGCAGAGCAGTACTTC.

This chain links TRBV2 with TRBJ2-5; 9 positions match TRBD1. Germline trimming cut 6 bases from V and 4 bases from J; bases unmatched to any gene: 9. Germline CDR1 and CDR2: SNHLY and FYNNEI. The CDR3 contains 15 residues. The CDR3 region is CASSAQGADGETQYF. The DNA for the CDR3 is TGTGCCAGCAGCGCACAGGGGGCGGATGGAGAGACCCAGTACTTC.

The chain employs TRBV6-5 and TRBJ1-5, with no clear D. CDR1 MNHEY and CDR2 SVGAGI come from the germline V gene. V lost 5 bases to trimming and J lost 3 bases, with 11 bases between them. There are 14 residues in the CDR3. The CDR3 DNA reads TGTGCCAGCAGTCCTGGCCACCCCAATCAGCCCCAGCATTTT. As protein: CASSPGHPNQPQHF.

This chain connects TRBV5-6 to TRBJ1-2, with TRBD1 identical over 9 bases. V gave up 4 bases and J gave up 6 bases; unmatched junction bases: 10. CDR3 length: 15 residues. The V gene's germline CDR1 is SGHDT and CDR2 YYEEEE. CDR3 region: CASSDPGTGIDGYTF. In nucleotides, the CDR3 is TGTGCCAGCAGCGATCCCGGGACAGGGATTGATGGCTACACCTTC.

This clone was seen a few times. The chain combines TRBV4-1 with TRBJ2-6; no reliable D call. The CDR3 loop spans 16 amino acids. Germline V gives CDR1 MGHRA, CDR2 YSYEKL. V lost 0 bases and J 0 bases, leaving 6 bases between the germline ends. CDR3 region: CASSQDQYSGANVLTF. The DNA of the CDR3 is TGCGCCAGCAGCCAAGACCAGTACTCTGGGGCCAACGTCCTGACTTTC.

The V and J genes are TRBV6-1 and TRBJ1-5; 7 bases map to TRBD1. Germline CDR1 reads MNHNS; CDR2 reads SASEGT. The V gene end was trimmed by 3 bases and the J gene end by 2 bases; junction bases not matched to a gene: 4. The CDR3 totals 15 residues. Here the CDR3 DNA reads TGTGCCAGCAGTGAGGCCGGACAGGGCAATCAGCCCCAGCATTTT. As protein: CASSEAGQGNQPQHF.

This rearrangement joins TRBV10-1 to TRBJ2-7; 9 bases map to TRBD1. The CDR3 loop spans 14 amino acids. V gave up 6 bases and J gave up 4 bases; unmatched junction bases: 7. CDR1 and CDR2 from the germline V gene are WNHNN and SYGVQD (reference sequence). CDR3 region: CASSPRDRAYEQYF. DNA for the CDR3: TGCGCCAGCAGCCCCCGGGACAGGGCGTACGAGCAGTACTTC.

The V call is TRBV7-9, the J call TRBJ2-2, with D possibly matching TRBD1 (6 bases). V was cut by 1 base and J by 1 base, with 13 bases left in between. The CDR3 sequence is 17 residues long. The germline V gene has CDR1 SEHNR and CDR2 FQNEAQ (reference sequence). In DNA form, the CDR3 reads TGTGCCAGCAGCTTAGTAAAAAACAGGGAGAACACCGGGGAGCTGTTTTTT. Residues: CASSLVKNRENTGELFF.

This clone is a singleton in its sample. This chain uses TRBV7-6 with TRBJ1-4; a weak D match, TRBD1 (5 bases). The ends were cut back, 2 bases at V and 4 bases at J, with 14 bases in the middle. Germline V gives CDR1 SGHVS, CDR2 FNYEAQ. The CDR3 covers 16 residues. The CDR3 DNA sequence: TGTGCCAGCAGCTTACGTGGGGGGAGGGATAATGAAAAACTGTTTTTT. Translation: CASSLRGGRDNEKLFF.

This chain joins TRBV12-5 and TRBJ2-1; 10 bases line up with TRBD2. This CDR3 spans 15 amino acids. V was pared by 6 bases and J by 7 bases, with 9 bases of the junction left unmatched. Looked up from germline, CDR1 is LGHNT and CDR2 is FRNRAP. The CDR3 bases are TGTGCTAGTGGACCTGGACTAGCGGTTGGGAATGAGCAGTTCTTC. Translation gives CASGPGLAVGNEQFF.

This clone was counted once. The chain has TRBV6-5 and TRBJ1-6, with D tentatively TRBD1 (6 bases). The germline CDR1 and CDR2 sequences are MNHEY and SVGAGI. The CDR3 sequence is 14 residues long. With 6 bases removed from V and 0 bases from J, the gap between germline ends came to 6 bases. CDR3 sequence reads: CASRGGSYNSPLHF. The CDR3 DNA reads TGTGCCAGCAGAGGGGGCTCCTATAATTCACCCCTCCACTTT.

The V gene is TRBV24-1, the J gene TRBJ2-3; D remains ambiguous. This CDR3 comprises 14 residues. The germline V and J ends were trimmed by 3 bases and 0 bases, with 6 bases remaining between them. Germline lookup yields CDR1 KGHDR and CDR2 SFDVKD. The CDR3 spells CATSDPVSTDTQYF. The DNA of the CDR3 is TGTGCCACCAGTGATCCGGTGAGCACAGATACGCAGTATTTT.

V usage is TRBV3-1 (or the pseudogene TRBV3-2) and J usage is TRBJ2-3; a possible D gene is TRBD2 (6 bases). The ends were cut back, 10 bases at V and 6 bases at J, with 20 bases in the middle. The CDR3 length is 14 residues. Germline V CDR1 and CDR2: LGHDT, YNNKEL (reference sequence). CDR3 in amino acids: CATTEGAREDTQYF. Written as DNA, the CDR3 is TGTGCCACCACTGAAGGGGCTCGGGAGGATACGCAGTATTTT.

The chain couples TRBV15 to TRBJ2-2; 7 bases are a match to TRBD1. CDR1 is LNHNV and CDR2 is YYDKDF in the germline V gene (reference sequence). V shed 5 bases, J shed 1 base, and the junction held 4 bases outside the gene matches. CDR3 size: 15 residues. CDR3: CATSGRQGNTGELFF. CDR3 nucleotide sequence: TGTGCCACCAGCGGACGACAGGGGAACACCGGGGAGCTGTTTTTT.

The chain combines TRBV5-1 with TRBJ2-1; a weak D match, TRBD2 (5 bases). Germline CDR1 is SGHRS and CDR2 is YFSETQ. Trimming pared 4 bases from V and 7 bases from J, leaving 15 bases between. The CDR3 has 14 amino acids. CDR3 loop: CASSPATGNNEQFF. In DNA form, the CDR3 reads TGCGCCAGCAGCCCCGCAACCGGGAATAATGAGCAGTTCTTC.